The source of this TCR beta chain is a study of cytomegalovirus exposure and HLA in healthy donors. For the study at large: The 110 million or so unique TCR beta sequences, from about 190 million T cells, were found by an earlier analysis.

PCR was performed using 60 Vbeta and 13 Jbeta primers. The table came from immunoSEQ multiplex PCR; TCRdb's copy has only in-frame clones and leaves some out. The sample comprises fewer than 80,000 clones, more than 70% of which are singletons, and roughly 5% rests with the top ten. This clone was picked up a small number of times. Antigen specificity is unknown. This CDR3 comprises 15 residues. The germline gives CDR1 MNHNS, CDR2 SASEGT. V lost 5 bases, J lost 3 bases, and 14 bases lay in between. The study, taken as a whole, reports: Most of the TCR beta V segments (in an earlier analysis) were productive either about 87% or about 30% of the time. A later analysis, which compared TCR beta chains of equal frequency, found the HLA-associated ones more clonally expanded. Reportedly, a later analysis found an Asian-associated ancestry cluster had fewer N-insertions than the approximately 670-donor mean.

The sequenced sample consisted of PBMCs. The chain couples TRBV6-1 to TRBJ1-5; unclear D gene. This clonotype was sampled from a woman in her twenties or thirties in good health and CMV-seronegative. The CDR3 nucleotides read TGTGCCAGCAGTTTAACAGATGCCTCCAATCAGCCCCAGCATTTT. Encoded protein: CASSLTDASNQPQHF.